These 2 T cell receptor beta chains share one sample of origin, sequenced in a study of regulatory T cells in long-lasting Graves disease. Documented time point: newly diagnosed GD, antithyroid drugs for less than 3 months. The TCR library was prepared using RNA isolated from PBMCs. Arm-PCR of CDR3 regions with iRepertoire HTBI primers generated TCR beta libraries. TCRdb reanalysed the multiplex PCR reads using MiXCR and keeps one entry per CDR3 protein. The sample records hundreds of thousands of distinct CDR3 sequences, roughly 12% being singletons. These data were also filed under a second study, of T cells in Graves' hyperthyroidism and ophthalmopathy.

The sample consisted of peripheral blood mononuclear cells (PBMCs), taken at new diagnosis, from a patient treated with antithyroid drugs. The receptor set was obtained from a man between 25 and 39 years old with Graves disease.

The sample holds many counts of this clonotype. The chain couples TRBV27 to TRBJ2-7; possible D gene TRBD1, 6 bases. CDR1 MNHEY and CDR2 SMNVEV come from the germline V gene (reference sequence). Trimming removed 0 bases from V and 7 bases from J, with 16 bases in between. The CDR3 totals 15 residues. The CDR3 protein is CASSLSGHPGEEQYF. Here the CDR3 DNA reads TGTGCCAGCAGTTTATCGGGACACCCCGGAGAGGAGCAGTACTTC.

The DNA for the CDR3 is TGTGCCAGCGTAAAAACTCAGGGTCTGGGTGAAGCTTTCTTT. Amino acid sequence: CASVKTQGLGEAFF. V and J are TRBV25-1 and TRBJ1-1; D perhaps matches TRBD1 (5 bases). The germline V gene has CDR1 MGHDK and CDR2 SYGVNS. Trimming removed 8 bases from V and 7 bases from J, with 20 bases in between. There are 14 residues in the CDR3.